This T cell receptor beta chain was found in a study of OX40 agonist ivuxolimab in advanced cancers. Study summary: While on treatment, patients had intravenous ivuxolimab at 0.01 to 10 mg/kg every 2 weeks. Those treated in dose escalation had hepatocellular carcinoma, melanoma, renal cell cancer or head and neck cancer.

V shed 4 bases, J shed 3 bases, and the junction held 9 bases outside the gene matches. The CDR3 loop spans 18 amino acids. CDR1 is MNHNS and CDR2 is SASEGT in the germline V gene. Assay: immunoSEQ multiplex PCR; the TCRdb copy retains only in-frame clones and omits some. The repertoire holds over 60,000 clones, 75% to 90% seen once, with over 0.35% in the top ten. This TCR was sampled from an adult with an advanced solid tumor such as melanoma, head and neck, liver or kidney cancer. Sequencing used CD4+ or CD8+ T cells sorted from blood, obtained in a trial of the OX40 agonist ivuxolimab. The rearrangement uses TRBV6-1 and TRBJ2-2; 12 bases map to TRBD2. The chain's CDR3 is CASSGQLAGGPHTGELFF. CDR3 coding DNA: TGTGCCAGCAGTGGTCAACTAGCGGGAGGCCCCCACACCGGGGAGCTGTTTTTT.